These 18 T cell receptor beta chains share one sample of origin, sequenced in a study of blood T cell repertoires in COVID-19. The assay was immunoSEQ multiplex PCR, and TCRdb's table has in-frame clones only and misses some. The repertoire holds under 250,000 clones, with around four fifths as singletons. The sequenced sample consisted of peripheral blood. The receptor source for this set is a man between 40 and 49 years old with active or convalescent COVID-19.

This chain joins TRBV5-1 and TRBJ2-7; 10 bases agree with TRBD1. V was clipped by 7 bases and J by 5 bases; unmatched bases: 9. In germline, CDR1 is SGHRS, CDR2 YFSETQ. The CDR3 covers 14 residues. The CDR3 loop reads CASDTGTGEDEQYF. CDR3 DNA sequence: TGCGCCAGCGATACAGGGACAGGGGAGGACGAGCAGTACTTC. Combining the CDR3 with reference TRBV5-1 and TRBJ2-7 gives the whole variable domain KAGVTQTPRYLIKTRGQQVTLSCSPISGHRSVSWYQQTPGQGLQFLFEYFSETQRNKGNFPGRFSGRQFSNSRSEMNVSTLELGDSALYLCASDTGTGEDEQYFGPGTRLTVT.

This clone was counted a few times. V is TRBV29-1 and J is TRBJ2-3, with D perhaps TRBD2 (6 bases). This CDR3 spans 13 amino acids. Germline V gene data show CDR1 as SQVTM and CDR2 as ANQGSEA. The V end lost 6 bases, the J end lost 4 bases, and 14 bases lay between the germline ends. The DNA of the CDR3 is TGCAGCGTGGCGGGGTACGTCGCAGATACGCAGTATTTT. Translating it yields CSVAGYVADTQYF.

The DNA of the CDR3 is TGTGCCAGTAGTCGAGGGCCCTCGGGCAGTAGCACAGATACGCAGTATTTT. The encoded protein is CASSRGPSGSSTDTQYF. This rearrangement joins TRBV19 to TRBJ2-3; perhaps TRBD2 as D (5 bases). Germline-derived CDR1 and CDR2 are LNHDA and SQIVND (reference sequence). V was cut by 5 bases and J by 0 bases, with 18 bases left in between. The CDR3 is made up of 17 amino acids.

The chain carries TRBV14 and TRBJ1-4, with TRBD1 identical over 9 bases. Germline V gene data show CDR1 as SGHDN and CDR2 as FVKESK. This CDR3 has 16 amino acids. J lost 8 bases, V lost 4 bases, and 11 bases had no gene match. The CDR3 sequence is CASSRYSGTGYEKLFF. CDR3 DNA sequence: TGTGCCAGCAGCCGTTATTCCGGGACAGGGTACGAAAAACTGTTTTTT.

CDR3 bases: TGTGCCATCAGTGACCCCACGGGGGGCAATGAGCAGTTCTTC. This sequence encodes CAISDPTGGNEQFF. This rearrangement joins TRBV10-3 to TRBJ2-1; 7 bases are a match to TRBD2. V gave up 3 bases and J gave up 6 bases; unmatched junction bases: 5. CDR1 and CDR2 (germline): ENHRY, SYGVKD. The CDR3 is made up of 14 amino acids.

The CDR3 sequence is CAAGDNRGSNQPQHF. In DNA form, the CDR3 reads TGTGCCGCAGGGGACAACAGGGGTAGCAATCAGCCCCAGCATTTT. The V call is TRBV27, the J call TRBJ1-5; 7 bases fit TRBD1. V dropped 11 bases and J dropped 0; count of bases not matched to a gene: 10. This CDR3 is 15 amino acids long. CDR1 is MNHEY, CDR2 SMNVEV, per germline (reference sequence).

This sequence joins TRBV7-9 and TRBJ1-1, with 7 bases identical to TRBD1. The CDR3 spans 15 residues. V shed 3 bases and J 2 bases; nucleotides not matched to a gene: 6. The germline CDR1 and CDR2 sequences are SEHNR and FQNEAQ (reference sequence). The CDR3 DNA is TGTGCCAGCAGCTTGGGGGACAGACCTAACACTGAAGCTTTCTTT. This codes for CASSLGDRPNTEAFF.

The chain recombines TRBV7-2 with TRBJ2-7; D may be TRBD2 (5 bases). This CDR3 has 14 residues. With 5 bases removed from V and 3 bases from J, the gap between germline ends came to 14 bases. Germline CDR1 is SGHTA and CDR2 is FQGNSA. The CDR3 sequence is CASSPPGRGYEQYF. The CDR3 bases are TGTGCCAGCAGCCCCCCGGGGAGAGGCTACGAGCAGTACTTC.

The V gene is TRBV6-4, the J gene TRBJ1-2, with D maybe TRBD1 (5 bases). The CDR3 spans 15 residues. V gave up 0 bases and J gave up 2 bases, with 10 bases separating them. Germline CDR1 reads MRHNA; CDR2 reads SNTAGT. This CDR3 is CASSDSIGGNYGYTF. For the CDR3, the DNA is TGTGCCAGCAGTGACTCGATCGGGGGAAACTATGGCTACACCTTC.

The chain is built from TRBV5-5 and TRBJ2-1, with 7 bases identical to TRBD1. CDR1 is SGHKS and CDR2 is YYEKEE in the germline V gene (reference sequence). This CDR3 is built from 13 residues. V shed 7 bases, J shed 5 bases, and the junction held 6 bases outside the gene matches. The CDR3 DNA sequence: TGTGCCAGCCGCCGGGACAGTAACAATGAGCAGTTCTTC. Translating gives CASRRDSNNEQFF.

The chain couples TRBV7-8 to TRBJ1-1; TRBD1 is a possible D gene (6 bases). The CDR3 spans 15 residues. Germline CDR1 is SGHVS and CDR2 is FQNEAQ. Trimming cost V 3 bases and J 5 bases, with 16 bases left between them. The CDR3 protein is CASSFGKQGDTEAFF. In DNA, the CDR3 is TGTGCCAGCAGCTTCGGGAAACAGGGAGATACTGAAGCTTTCTTT.

This clone turned up a few times. This sequence joins TRBV25-1 and TRBJ2-5; D call uncertain. Germline CDR1 is MGHDK and CDR2 is SYGVNS. Trimming cost V 6 bases and J 0 bases, with 5 bases left between them. This CDR3 is built from 12 residues. CDR3 protein: CASSLDQETQYF. CDR3 nucleotides: TGTGCCAGCAGCCTTGACCAAGAGACCCAGTACTTC.

There are a few counts of this clone. The CDR3 nucleotides read TGTGCCAGCAGTACTAAAGCGGGACAGGGGAACTATGGCTACACCTTC. This codes for CASSTKAGQGNYGYTF. The chain couples TRBV11-3 to TRBJ1-2; 10 bases align to TRBD1. Per germline, CDR1 SGHNT and CDR2 YENEEA. The CDR3 is 16 amino acids. Trimming cost V 6 bases and J 2 bases; bases outside gene matches: 9.

The chain combines TRBV3-1 (or the pseudogene TRBV3-2) with TRBJ2-3; TRBD1 matches 9 bases. V gave up 4 bases and J gave up 3 bases; unmatched junction bases: 5. Germline V CDR1 and CDR2: LGHDT, YNNKEL (reference sequence). The CDR3 totals 15 residues. CDR3 sequence: CASSRGQGMTDTQYF. In DNA, the CDR3 is TGTGCCAGCAGCCGCGGACAGGGGATGACAGATACGCAGTATTTT.

The chain has TRBV4-1 and TRBJ1-1; TRBD1 agrees at 7 bases. The germline V gene encodes CDR1 MGHRA and CDR2 YSYEKL. V gave up 3 bases and J gave up 0 bases; unmatched junction bases: 13. This CDR3 spans 18 amino acids. The CDR3 nucleotides are TGCGCCAGCAGCCAGAACACGGGGACAGCTACAATGAACACTGAAGCTTTCTTT. This sequence encodes CASSQNTGTATMNTEAFF.

The V gene is TRBV6-2 or TRBV6-3, the J gene TRBJ2-3, with TRBD2 matching 12 bases. Unmatched junction bases numbered 4, after V lost 5 bases and J lost 1 base. Germline CDR1 is MNHEY and CDR2 is SVGEGT. This CDR3 is built from 16 residues. Written as DNA, the CDR3 is TGTGCCAGCAGTCGCCGGACTAGCGGGGGCACAGATACGCAGTATTTT. Amino acids: CASSRRTSGGTDTQYF.

The chain joins TRBV10-3 to TRBJ2-3; a possible D gene is TRBD1 (6 bases). CDR3 length: 16 residues. V lost 0 bases to trimming and J lost 2 bases, with 12 bases between them. Germline-derived CDR1 and CDR2 are ENHRY and SYGVKD. The DNA for the CDR3 is TGTGCCATCAGTGAGTCTTTCGGACAGTACACAGATACGCAGTATTTT. It translates to CAISESFGQYTDTQYF.

This chain connects TRBV6-5 to TRBJ1-1; D is ambiguous. V gave up 4 bases and J gave up 4 bases, with 13 bases separating them. Germline V gene lookup returns CDR1 MNHEY and CDR2 SVGAGI. There are 14 residues in the CDR3. The DNA of the CDR3 is TGTGCCAGCAGTTTTAGCCGCGTAAGCACTGAAGCTTTCTTT. Its translation: CASSFSRVSTEAFF.